The T cell receptor beta chain described here comes from a study of OX40 agonist ivuxolimab in advanced cancers. Background on the study: Age averaged around 58 years (range roughly 20 to 90), and more than 80% were male.

Clones were read by immunoSEQ multiplex PCR, and TCRdb kept only the in-frame ones, dropping some. Of about 44,000 clones in the sample, approximately 84% were seen once. In germline, CDR1 is SGDLS, CDR2 YYNGEE. CDR3 size: 16 residues. The ends were cut back, 2 bases at V and 7 bases at J, with 19 bases in the middle. Study outcomes and limitations: Among some nonresponders, normalized T-cell clonal expansion was also low.

Only a few counts were recorded for this clone. Antigen: not known. The sequence was obtained from an adult with an advanced solid tumor such as melanoma, head and neck, liver or kidney cancer. The chain is built from TRBV9 and TRBJ1-3; maybe TRBD1 (6 bases). The material sequenced was CD4+ or CD8+ T cells sorted from blood, taken in a trial of the OX40 agonist ivuxolimab. In DNA, the CDR3 is TGTGCCAGCAGCGTCGGGCAGGGGCCGATGGGGAACACCATATATTTT. This codes for CASSVGQGPMGNTIYF.